This T cell receptor (beta chain) was documented in a study of blood T cell repertoires in COVID-19. Turning to the study itself: PBMCs, B-cell-depleted T cells, or T cells were the source of the cDNA or gDNA that made up the material.

Generated by immunoSEQ multiplex PCR, the TCRdb table keeps only in-frame clones and is missing some. This table has some 210,000 clones, 90% to 95% appearing once. The V end was cut by 5 bases, the J end by 5 bases, with 15 bases between. The CDR3 consists of 14 residues. Germline V gene lookup returns CDR1 MDHEN and CDR2 SYDVKM. J is TRBJ1-2 and V is TRBV28, with TRBD1 as a possible D gene (6 bases). The sequenced material came from peripheral blood. This TCR was sampled from a man aged 30 to 45 with acute or convalescent COVID-19. CDR3 DNA: TGTGCCAGCAGTACAGGGCTCGGATGGTATGGCTACACCTTC. Translated: CASSTGLGWYGYTF.